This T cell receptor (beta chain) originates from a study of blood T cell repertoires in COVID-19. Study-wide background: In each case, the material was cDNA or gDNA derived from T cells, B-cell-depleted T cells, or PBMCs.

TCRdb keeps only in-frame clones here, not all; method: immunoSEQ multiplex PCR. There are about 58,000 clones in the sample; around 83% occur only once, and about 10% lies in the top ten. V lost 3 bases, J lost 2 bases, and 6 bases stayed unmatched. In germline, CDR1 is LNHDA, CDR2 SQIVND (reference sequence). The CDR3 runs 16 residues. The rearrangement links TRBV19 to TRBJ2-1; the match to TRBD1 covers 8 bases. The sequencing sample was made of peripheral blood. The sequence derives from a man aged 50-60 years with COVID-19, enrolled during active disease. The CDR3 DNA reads TGTGCCAGTAGTATGAGGACAGGGAGGCCCTACAATGAGCAGTTCTTC. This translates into CASSMRTGRPYNEQFF.